This T cell receptor beta chain appears in the sequencing data of a study of beta chain features in type 1 diabetes. Study outcomes and limitations: For Type 1 diabetes patients, all four CD4+ subsets carried TCRB CDR3s that were moderately but significantly shorter.

This clone appeared a few times. Its antigen is not identified. The germline CDR1 and CDR2 sequences are LGHNA and YSLEER. V dropped 1 base and J dropped 2 bases, with 6 bases sitting between them. The CDR3 is made up of 14 amino acids. The isolated RNA, all of it, was reverse transcribed, so expressed TCRB transcripts were what got sequenced. TCRdb keeps only in-frame clones here, not all; method: immunoSEQ multiplex PCR. The table includes 640,000 or so clones, more than 12% detected once. Sequenced material: naive CD4+ T cells from blood. The chain carries TRBV4-3 and TRBJ1-5; D not resolved. The clonotype originates from a man aged 18 to 30 with type 1 diabetes. Here the CDR3 reads CASSQVRGNQPQHF. CDR3 coding DNA: TGCGCCAGCAGCCAAGTCCGGGGCAATCAGCCCCAGCATTTT.